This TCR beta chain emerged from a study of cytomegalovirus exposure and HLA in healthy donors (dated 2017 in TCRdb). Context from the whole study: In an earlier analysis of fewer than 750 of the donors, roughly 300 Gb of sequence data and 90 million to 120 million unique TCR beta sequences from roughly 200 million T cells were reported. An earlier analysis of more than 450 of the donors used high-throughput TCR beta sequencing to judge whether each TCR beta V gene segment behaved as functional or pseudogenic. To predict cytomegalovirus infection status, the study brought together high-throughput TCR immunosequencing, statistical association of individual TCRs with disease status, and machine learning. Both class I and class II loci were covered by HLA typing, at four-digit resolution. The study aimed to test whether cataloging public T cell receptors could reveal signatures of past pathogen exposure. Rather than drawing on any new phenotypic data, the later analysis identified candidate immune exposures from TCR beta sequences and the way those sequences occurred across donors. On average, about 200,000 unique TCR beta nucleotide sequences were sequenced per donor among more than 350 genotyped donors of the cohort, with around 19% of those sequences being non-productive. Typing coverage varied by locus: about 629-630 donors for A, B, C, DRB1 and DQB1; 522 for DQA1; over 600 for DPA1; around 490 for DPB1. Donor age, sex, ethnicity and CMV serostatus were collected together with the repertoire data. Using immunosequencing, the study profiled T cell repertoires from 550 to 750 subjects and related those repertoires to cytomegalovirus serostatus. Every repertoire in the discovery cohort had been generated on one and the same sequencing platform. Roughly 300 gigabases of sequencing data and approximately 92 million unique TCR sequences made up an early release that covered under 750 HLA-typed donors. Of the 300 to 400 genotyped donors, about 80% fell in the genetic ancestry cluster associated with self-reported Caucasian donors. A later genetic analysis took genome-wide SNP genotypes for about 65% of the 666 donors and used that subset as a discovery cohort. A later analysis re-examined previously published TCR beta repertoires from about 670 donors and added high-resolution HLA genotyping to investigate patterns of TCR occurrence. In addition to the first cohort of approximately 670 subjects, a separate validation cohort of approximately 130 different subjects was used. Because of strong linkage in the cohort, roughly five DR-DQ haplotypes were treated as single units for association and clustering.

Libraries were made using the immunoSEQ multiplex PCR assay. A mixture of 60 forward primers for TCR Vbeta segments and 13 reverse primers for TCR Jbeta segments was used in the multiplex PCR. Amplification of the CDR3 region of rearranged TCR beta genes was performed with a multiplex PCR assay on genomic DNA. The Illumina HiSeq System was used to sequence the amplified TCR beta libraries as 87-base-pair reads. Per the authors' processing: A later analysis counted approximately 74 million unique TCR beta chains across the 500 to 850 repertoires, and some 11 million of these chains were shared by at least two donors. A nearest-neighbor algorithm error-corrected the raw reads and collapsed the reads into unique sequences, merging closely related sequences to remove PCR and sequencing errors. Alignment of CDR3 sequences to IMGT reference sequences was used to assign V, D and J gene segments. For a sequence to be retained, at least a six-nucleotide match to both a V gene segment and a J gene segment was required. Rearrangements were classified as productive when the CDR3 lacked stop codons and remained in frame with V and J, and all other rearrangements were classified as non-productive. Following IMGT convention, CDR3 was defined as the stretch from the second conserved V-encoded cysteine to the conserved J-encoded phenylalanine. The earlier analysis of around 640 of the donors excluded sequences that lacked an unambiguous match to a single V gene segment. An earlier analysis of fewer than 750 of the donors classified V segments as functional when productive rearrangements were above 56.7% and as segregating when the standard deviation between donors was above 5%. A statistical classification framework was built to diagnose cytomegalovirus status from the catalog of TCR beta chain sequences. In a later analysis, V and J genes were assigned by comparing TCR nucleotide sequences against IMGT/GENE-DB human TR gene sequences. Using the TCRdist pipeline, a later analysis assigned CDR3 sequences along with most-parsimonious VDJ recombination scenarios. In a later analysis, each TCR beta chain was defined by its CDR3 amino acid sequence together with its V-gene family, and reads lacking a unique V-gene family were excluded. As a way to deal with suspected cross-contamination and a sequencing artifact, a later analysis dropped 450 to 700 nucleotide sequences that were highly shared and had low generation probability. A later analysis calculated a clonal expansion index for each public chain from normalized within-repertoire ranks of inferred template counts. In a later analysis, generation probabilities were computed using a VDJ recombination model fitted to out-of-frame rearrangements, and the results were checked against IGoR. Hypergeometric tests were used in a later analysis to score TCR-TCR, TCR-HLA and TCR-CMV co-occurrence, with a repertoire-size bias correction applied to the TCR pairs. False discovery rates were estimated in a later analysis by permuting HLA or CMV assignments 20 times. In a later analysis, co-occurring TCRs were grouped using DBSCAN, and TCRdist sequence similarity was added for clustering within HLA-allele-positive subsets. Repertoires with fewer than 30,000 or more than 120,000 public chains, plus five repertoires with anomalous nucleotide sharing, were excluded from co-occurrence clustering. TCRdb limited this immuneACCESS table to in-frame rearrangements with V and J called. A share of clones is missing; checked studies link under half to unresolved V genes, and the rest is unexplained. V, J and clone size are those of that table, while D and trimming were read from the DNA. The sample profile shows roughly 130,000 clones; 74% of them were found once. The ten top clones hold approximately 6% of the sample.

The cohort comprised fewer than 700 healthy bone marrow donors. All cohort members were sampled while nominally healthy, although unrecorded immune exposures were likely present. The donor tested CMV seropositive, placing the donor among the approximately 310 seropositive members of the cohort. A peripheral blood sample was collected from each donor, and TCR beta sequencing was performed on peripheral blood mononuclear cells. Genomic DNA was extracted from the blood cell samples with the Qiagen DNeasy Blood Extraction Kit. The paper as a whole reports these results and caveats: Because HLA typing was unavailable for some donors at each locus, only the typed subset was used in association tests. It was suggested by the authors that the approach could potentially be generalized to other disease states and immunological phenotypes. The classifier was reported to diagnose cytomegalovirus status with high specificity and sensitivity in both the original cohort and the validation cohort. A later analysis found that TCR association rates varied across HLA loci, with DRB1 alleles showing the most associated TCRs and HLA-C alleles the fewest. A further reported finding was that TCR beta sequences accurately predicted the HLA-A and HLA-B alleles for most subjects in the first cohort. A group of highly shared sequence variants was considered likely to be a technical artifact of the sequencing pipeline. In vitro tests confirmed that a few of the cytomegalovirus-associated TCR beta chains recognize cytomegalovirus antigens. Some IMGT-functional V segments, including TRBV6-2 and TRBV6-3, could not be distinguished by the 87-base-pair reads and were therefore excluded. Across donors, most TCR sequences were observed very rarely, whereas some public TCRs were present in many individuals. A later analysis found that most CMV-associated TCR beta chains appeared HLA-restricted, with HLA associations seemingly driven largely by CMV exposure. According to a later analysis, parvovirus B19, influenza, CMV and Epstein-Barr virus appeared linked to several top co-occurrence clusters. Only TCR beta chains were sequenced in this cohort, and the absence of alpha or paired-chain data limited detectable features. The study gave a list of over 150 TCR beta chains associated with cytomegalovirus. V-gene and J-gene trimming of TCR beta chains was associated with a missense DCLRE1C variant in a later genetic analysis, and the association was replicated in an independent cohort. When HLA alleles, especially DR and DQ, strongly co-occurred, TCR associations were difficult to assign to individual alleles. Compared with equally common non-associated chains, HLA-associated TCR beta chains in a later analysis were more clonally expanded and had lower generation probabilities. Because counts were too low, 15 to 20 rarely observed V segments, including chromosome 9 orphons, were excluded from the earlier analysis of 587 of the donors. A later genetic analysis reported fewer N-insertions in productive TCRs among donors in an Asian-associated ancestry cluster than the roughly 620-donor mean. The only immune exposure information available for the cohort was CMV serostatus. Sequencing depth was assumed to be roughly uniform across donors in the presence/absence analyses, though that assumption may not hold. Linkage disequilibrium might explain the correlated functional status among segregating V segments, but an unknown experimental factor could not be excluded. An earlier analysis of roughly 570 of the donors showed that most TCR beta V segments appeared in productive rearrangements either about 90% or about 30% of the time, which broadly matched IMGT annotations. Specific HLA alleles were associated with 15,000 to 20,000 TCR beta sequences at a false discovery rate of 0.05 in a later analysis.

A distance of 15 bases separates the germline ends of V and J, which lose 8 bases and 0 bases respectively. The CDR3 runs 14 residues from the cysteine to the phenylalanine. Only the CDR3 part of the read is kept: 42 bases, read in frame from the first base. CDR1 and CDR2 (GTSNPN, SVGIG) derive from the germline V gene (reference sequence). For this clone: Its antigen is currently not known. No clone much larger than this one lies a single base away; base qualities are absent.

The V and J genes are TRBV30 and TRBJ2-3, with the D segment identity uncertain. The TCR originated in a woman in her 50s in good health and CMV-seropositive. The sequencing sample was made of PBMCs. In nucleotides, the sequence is TGTGCCGGAAGGAGCCATCTTAGCACAGATACGCAGTATTTT. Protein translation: CAGRSHLSTDTQYF.